This T cell receptor beta chain was retrieved from a study of control samples from healthy donors and cancer patients. The V gene lost 1 base and the J gene lost 5 bases, with 11 bases spanning the gap. From germline, CDR1 is LGHNT and CDR2 FRNRAP. The CDR3 sequence is 14 residues long. Profiling relied on immunoSEQ multiplex PCR, and the TCRdb table lists in-frame clones only, not all of them. Here the sample spans some 120,000 clones, about 94% being singletons. Source material: blood. The origin of this receptor is a man between 25 and 39 years old in good health. The gene calls are TRBV12-5 and TRBJ1-1; D is undetermined. CDR3 amino acids: CASGLGHRGTEAFF. Here the CDR3 DNA reads TGTGCTAGTGGTTTGGGACACCGAGGGACTGAAGCTTTCTTT.